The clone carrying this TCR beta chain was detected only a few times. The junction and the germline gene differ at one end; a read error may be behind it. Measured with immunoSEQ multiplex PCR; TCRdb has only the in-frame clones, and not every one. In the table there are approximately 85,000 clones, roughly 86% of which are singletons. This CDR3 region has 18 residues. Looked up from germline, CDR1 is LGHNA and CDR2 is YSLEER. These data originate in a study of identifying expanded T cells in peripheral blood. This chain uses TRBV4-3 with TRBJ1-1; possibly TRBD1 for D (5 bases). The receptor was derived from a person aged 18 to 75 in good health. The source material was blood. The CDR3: CASSEGPPGTSRRVSLSF. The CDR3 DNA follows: TGCGCCAGCAGCGAAGGGCCCCCCGGGACTTCAAGGCGCGTGTCGCTTTCTTTT.